The following is a TCR beta chain sequence with its context. Its specific antigen is unknown. The sample holds no much larger clone one base away, and base qualities are not on file. These data belong to a study of response to subunit inactivated influenza vaccine (dated by TCRdb to 2017 to 2018). About the study as a whole: To follow how T cells responded to a trivalent subunit inactivated influenza vaccine, the researchers relied on deep quantitative profiling of the T cell receptor repertoire. Paper-wide results and their limitations: The authors proposed that each seasonal influenza vaccination may bring in only a limited number of new T cells.

From a lookup of the germline V gene, CDR1 and CDR2 are SGHVS and FNYEAQ. V loses 3 bases of germline sequence and J loses 2 bases, and the interval between the two ends is 9 bases. The CDR3 starts with the cysteine, ends with the phenylalanine, and has 14 residues. Only the CDR3 portion is preserved as DNA: 42 bases, with reading frame beginning at the first base. Receptors were amplified or captured by RT-PCR. The run used an Illumina HiSeq 2500. TCRdb reworked the public reads: Q25 trimming with fastp, MiXCR clone assembly, productive beta chains retained. Entries are consolidated by CDR3 protein sequence, retaining the most common genes and DNA. The sample data list about 700,000 distinct CDR3 sequences, and more than 11% of these were observed just once. Of the sample, around 6.5% falls within the top ten clones.

The receptor was isolated from a man aged 45-65 years who received an inactivated influenza vaccine. Donor details come from another sample of the same person, matched by shared clones. This specimen consisted of PBMCs from blood, obtained less than 15 days before vaccination. The V and J segments used are TRBV7-6 and TRBJ2-3, with the D gene call left open. The CDR3 corresponds to CASSFIFLTDTQYF. Read as DNA, the sequence is TGTGCCAGCAGCTTCATCTTTCTCACAGATACGCAGTATTTT.